Below, one TCR beta chain is given with its context. An end of the junction does not agree with germline; a read error may underlie this. This CDR3 region has 15 residues. CDR1 SSHAT and CDR2 FNYEAQ come from the germline V gene (reference sequence). Original data processing: Estimates of nucleated cell counts were drawn from the amplification of reference gene primers. Sequenced by immunoSEQ multiplex PCR; TCRdb stores in-frame clones only, minus some. The V and J calls and clone size are taken from that table; D and trimming were inferred from the DNA. The sample includes under 250,000 clones, under 85% seen only once; the top ten take 1.8%. This sample is drawn from a study of blood T cell repertoires in COVID-19. Study at large: Collection of acute and convalescent COVID-19 samples took place in the United States, Italy and Spain.

Those enrolled, adults aged 18 to 89 years, came from under 25 US areas. Recovered status applied to Cohort 3 donors who had two consecutive negative PCRs. It also applied to those with clearance or with symptom resolution. This sequence was found in a man in his 60s who had recovered from COVID-19. The chain is built from TRBV7-7 and TRBJ1-3, with TRBD1 matching over 9 bases. Sequenced material: PBMCs or T cells enriched from blood (not recorded which). The CDR3 nucleotides are TGTGCTAGCAGCCCAGGGACAGGGTCTGGAAACACCATATATTTT. Translation gives CASSPGTGSGNTIYF.